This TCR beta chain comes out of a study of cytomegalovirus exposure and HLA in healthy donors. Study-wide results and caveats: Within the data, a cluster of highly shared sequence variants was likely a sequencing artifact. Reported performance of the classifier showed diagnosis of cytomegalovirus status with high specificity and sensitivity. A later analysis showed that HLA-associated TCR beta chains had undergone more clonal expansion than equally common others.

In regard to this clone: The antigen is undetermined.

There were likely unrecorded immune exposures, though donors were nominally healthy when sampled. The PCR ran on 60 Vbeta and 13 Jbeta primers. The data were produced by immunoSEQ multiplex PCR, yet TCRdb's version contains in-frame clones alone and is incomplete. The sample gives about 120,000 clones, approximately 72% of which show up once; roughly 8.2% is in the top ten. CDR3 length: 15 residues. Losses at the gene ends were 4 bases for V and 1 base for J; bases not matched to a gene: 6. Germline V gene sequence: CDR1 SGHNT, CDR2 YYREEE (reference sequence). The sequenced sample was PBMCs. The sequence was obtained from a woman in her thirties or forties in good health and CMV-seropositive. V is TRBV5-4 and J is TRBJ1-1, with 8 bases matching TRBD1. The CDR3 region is CASSVPGTGNTEAFF. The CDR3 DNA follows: TGTGCCAGCAGCGTTCCCGGGACAGGGAACACTGAAGCTTTCTTT.